This T cell receptor (beta chain) was captured in a study of blood T cell repertoires in COVID-19. Study processing details: Scientists estimated how many nucleated cells there were by amplifying reference gene primers. The data were produced by immunoSEQ multiplex PCR, yet TCRdb's version contains in-frame clones alone and is incomplete. The V and J calls and the clone size are those of that table, but D and trimming were determined from the DNA. The data contain approximately 140,000 clones, roughly four fifths of them singletons. Trimming cost V 2 bases and J 2 bases; bases outside gene matches: 3. The CDR3 has 15 amino acids. CDR1 is SGHKS, CDR2 YYEKEE, per germline (reference sequence).

The V gene is TRBV5-5, the J gene TRBJ2-4, with TRBD1 identical over 8 bases. The clonotype originates from a human donor in a cohort sampled during active COVID-19. The specimen was peripheral blood. The chain's CDR3 is CASSLQGGSKNIQYF. The CDR3 DNA reads as TGTGCCAGCAGCTTACAGGGGGGCTCCAAAAACATTCAGTACTTC.